The rows below give T cell receptor beta chains drawn from one sample of a study of shared clonotypes between healthy human individuals. The data were produced by immunoSEQ multiplex PCR, yet TCRdb's version contains in-frame clones alone and is incomplete. This repertoire shows 950,000 to 1,100,000 clones, around 74% found once; its top ten account for approximately 1.3%. Sequencing was carried out using memory CD4+ T cells sorted from blood. The receptors were sampled from a young man in good health. Both conserved end residues are part of each CDR3. A D gene is named only where the DNA matches it firmly. Size is stated for part of the rows, as once, few or many counts, or as a class when the clone is expanded.

V,J,size,D,DNA,CDR3
TRBV2,TRBJ1-3,.,.,TGTGCCAGCAGGGACCTTTTATTTTCTGGAAACACCATATATTTT,CASRDLLFSGNTIYF
TRBV12-5,TRBJ2-4,few,TRBD2,TGTGCTAGTGGCCGGACTAGCGGGAAGGACCGACCGGGGAGCATTCAGTACTTC,CASGRTSGKDRPGSIQYF
TRBV11-2,TRBJ2-7,.,TRBD1,TGTGCCAGCATCTCCTTGACCGGACAGGATGCTTACGAGCAGTACTTC,CASISLTGQDAYEQYF
TRBV30,TRBJ2-3,.,TRBD2,TGTGCCTGGAGTGAACTAGCGGGAGTGGCAGATACGCAGTATTTT,CAWSELAGVADTQYF
TRBV19,TRBJ1-5,.,.,TGTGCCAGCCAGAGTGTAGGGGTGAGCAATCAGCCCCAGCATTTT,CASQSVGVSNQPQHF
TRBV7-2,TRBJ1-2,.,TRBD1,TGTGCCAGCAGTAGGGACAGGGGAAACTATGGCTACACCTTC,CASSRDRGNYGYTF
TRBV6-1,TRBJ2-1,.,TRBD2,TGTGCCAGCAGAAACCCGGGACTAGCGAAGCAGTTCTTC,CASRNPGLAKQFF
TRBV19,TRBJ1-2,.,.,TGTGCCAGTAGTGTTTTCGGGGATGGCTACACCTTC,CASSVFGDGYTF
TRBV6-4,TRBJ1-1,.,.,TGTGCCAGCAGCTCCAAGGTGAGAAGATCCCAATCGACCGGAGCTTTCTTT,CASSSKVRRSQSTGAFF
TRBV5-6,TRBJ1-6,.,.,TGTGCCAGCAGCTTGGAGTACAGGGAAAATTCACCCCTCCACTTT,CASSLEYRENSPLHF
TRBV19,TRBJ2-1,.,.,TGTGCCAGTAGGGGCCGGGGACCCCCCCTTCTGTTCTTC,CASRGRGPPLLFF
TRBV7-2,TRBJ2-7,.,TRBD1,TGTGCCAGCAGCCCCGGACAGGGAAAGTACGAGCAGTACTTC,CASSPGQGKYEQYF
TRBV6-1,TRBJ2-5,.,.,TGTGCCAGCAGCTTGACTAGTTATGGGGAGACCCAGTACTTC,CASSLTSYGETQYF
TRBV5-1,TRBJ1-2,.,TRBD1,TGCGCCAGCAGCCTCGAGACAGGGTTGGATGGCTACACCTTC,CASSLETGLDGYTF
TRBV2,TRBJ1-4,.,.,TGTGCCAGCAGTGGAATGGACAGCCGAAATGAAAAACTGTTTTTT,CASSGMDSRNEKLFF
TRBV28,TRBJ1-5,few,.,TGTGCCAGCAGTTTGGCCGACAATCAGCCCCAGCATTTT,CASSLADNQPQHF
TRBV30,TRBJ1-2,.,.,TGTGCCTGGAGAACGGGGGGCGGCGGCTACACCTTC,CAWRTGGGGYTF
TRBV9,TRBJ2-3,.,.,TGTGCCAGCAGCGTAGAAGGGATAGTGCGTCCAGATACGCAGTATTTT,CASSVEGIVRPDTQYF
TRBV5-1,TRBJ1-2,.,.,TGCGCCAGCAGCTCCAGGGGAGGGATGGATGGCTACACCTTC,CASSSRGGMDGYTF
TRBV5-6,TRBJ1-4,.,TRBD1,TGTGCCAGCAGCTTAGGGGACAGGGGAAAACTGTTTTTT,CASSLGDRGKLFF
TRBV19,TRBJ1-1,few,.,TGTGCCAGTAGTATCGCAGGGCTTGTTGAGAACACTGAAGCTTTCTTT,CASSIAGLVENTEAFF
TRBV7-2,TRBJ1-5,.,.,TGTGCCAGCAGTCTACAGACGGGTTATCAGCCCCAGCATTTT,CASSLQTGYQPQHF
TRBV30,TRBJ2-6,many,TRBD1,TGTGCCTGGAGTGTTGGACAGGCTGGGGCCAACGTCCTGACTTTC,CAWSVGQAGANVLTF
TRBV18,TRBJ2-7,.,.,TGTGCCAGCTCACCACCGGCGTTCAAGGGCGAGCAGTACTTC,CASSPPAFKGEQYF